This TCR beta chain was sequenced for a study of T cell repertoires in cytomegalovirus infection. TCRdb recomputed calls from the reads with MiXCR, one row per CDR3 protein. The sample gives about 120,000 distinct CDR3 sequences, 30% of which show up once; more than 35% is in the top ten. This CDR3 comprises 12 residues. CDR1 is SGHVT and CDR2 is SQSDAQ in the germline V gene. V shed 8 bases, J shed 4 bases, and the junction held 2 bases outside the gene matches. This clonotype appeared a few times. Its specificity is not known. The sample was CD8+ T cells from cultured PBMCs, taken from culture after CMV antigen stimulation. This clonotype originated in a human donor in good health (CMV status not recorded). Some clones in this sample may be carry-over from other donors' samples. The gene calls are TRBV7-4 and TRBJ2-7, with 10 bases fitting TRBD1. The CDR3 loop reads CASSGQGYEQYF. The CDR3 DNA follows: TGTGCCAGCTCGGGACAGGGGTACGAGCAGTACTTC.